The 5 T cell receptor beta chains reported below all come from one sample, sequenced in a study of regulatory T cells in long-lasting Graves disease. Library construction for TCR beta used iRepertoire HTBI primers and Arm-PCR of CDR3 regions. A single record per CDR3 protein comes from TCRdb applying MiXCR to the multiplex PCR reads. The table has approximately 380,000 distinct CDR3 sequences, 20% seen once; the top ten hold 20% to 25%. Sample time point: persistent/refractory GD, antithyroid drugs over 5 years with positive TRAb. From PBMCs, RNA was extracted and then used to make the TCR library. Sequencing used peripheral blood mononuclear cells (PBMCs), obtained when the disease was refractory, from a patient treated with antithyroid drugs. The origin of the receptors is a female donor with Graves disease.

The chain is built from TRBV6-1 and TRBJ1-1; 7 nucleotides line up with TRBD1. CDR1 MNHNS and CDR2 SASEGT come from the germline V gene. V was pared by 5 bases and J by 2 bases, with 8 bases of the junction left unmatched. CDR3 length equals 15 residues. This CDR3 reads CASSIYRGGNTEAFF. CDR3 nucleotide sequence: TGTGCCAGCAGTATTTACAGGGGAGGCAACACTGAAGCTTTCTTT.

This rearrangement joins TRBV7-9 to TRBJ2-5; D possibly corresponds to TRBD1 (5 bases). V was shortened by 6 bases and J by 3 bases, with 11 bases between the two germline ends. Germline V gene data show CDR1 as SEHNR and CDR2 as FQNEAQ (reference sequence). CDR3 length: 13 residues. CDR3 in amino acids: CASSLRVEETQYF. The CDR3 region has the DNA TGTGCCAGCAGTCTCAGGGTGGAAGAGACCCAGTACTTC. Drawing the rest from reference TRBV7-9 and TRBJ2-5, the complete variable domain is DTGVSQNPRHKITKRGQNVTFRCDPISEHNRLYWYRQTLGQGPEFLTYFQNEAQLEKSRLLSDRFSAERPKGSFSTLEIQRTEQGDSAMYLCASSLRVEETQYFGPGTRLLVL.

This clonotype came up many times. The V and J genes are TRBV2 and TRBJ1-1, with D hard to call. This CDR3 is 14 amino acids long. Trimming took 4 bases from V and 1 from J, leaving 10 bases between them. Germline V gives CDR1 SNHLY, CDR2 FYNNEI. The CDR3 coding sequence is TGTGCCAGCAGTGGTTCCTGGGGGAACACTGAAGCTTTCTTT. It yields the protein CASSGSWGNTEAFF. Full variable domain (rest looked up from reference TRBV2 and TRBJ1-1): EPEVTQTPSHQVTQMGQEVILRCVPISNHLYFYWYRQILGQKVEFLVSFYNNEISEKSEIFDDQFSVERPDGSNFTLKIRSTKLEDSAMYFCASSGSWGNTEAFFGQGTRLTVV.

This chain links TRBV5-4 with TRBJ2-7, with D hard to call. The CDR3 contains 11 residues. Germline values: CDR1 SGHNT, CDR2 YYREEE (reference sequence). V was pared by 2 bases and J by 6 bases, with 6 bases between. As DNA, the CDR3 is TGTGCCAGCAGCTTCTCGGGCGAGCAGTACTTC. Translating gives CASSFSGEQYF.

A word on this clonotype: This may stem from a read error, because a much larger clone lies one nucleotide away. The chain carries TRBV30 and TRBJ1-1; D is perhaps TRBD1 (5 bases). This CDR3 is built from 14 residues. Germline CDR1 GTSNPN, CDR2 SVGIG (reference sequence). DNA of the CDR3: TGTGCCTGGAGGGTATTGGAAGGGACGGGTGAAGCTTCCTTT. Amino acids: CAWRVLEGTGEASF. The entire variable domain, with the rest obtained from reference TRBV30 and TRBJ1-1, is as follows: SQTIHQWPATLVQPVGSPLSLECTVEGTSNPNLYWYRQAAGRGLQLLFYSVGIGQISSEVPQNLSASRPQDRQFILSSKKLLLSDSGFYLCAWRVLEGTGEASFGQGTRLTVV.